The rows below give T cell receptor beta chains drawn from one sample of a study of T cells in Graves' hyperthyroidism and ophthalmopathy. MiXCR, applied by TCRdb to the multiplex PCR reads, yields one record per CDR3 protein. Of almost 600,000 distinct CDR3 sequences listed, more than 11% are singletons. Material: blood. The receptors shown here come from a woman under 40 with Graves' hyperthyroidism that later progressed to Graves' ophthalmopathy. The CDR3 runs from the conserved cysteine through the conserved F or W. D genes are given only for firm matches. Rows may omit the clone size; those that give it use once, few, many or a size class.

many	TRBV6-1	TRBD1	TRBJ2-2	CASGRDRANTGELFF	TGTGCCAGCGGACGGGACAGAGCGAACACCGGGGAGCTGTTTTTT
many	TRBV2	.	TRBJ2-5	CASSEKREETQYF	TGTGCCAGCAGCGAAAAGCGGGAAGAGACCCAGTACTTC
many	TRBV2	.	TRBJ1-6	CASSGGDNSPLHF	TGTGCCAGCAGTGGGGGGGATAATTCACCCCTCCACTTT
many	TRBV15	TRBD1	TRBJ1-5	CATSSGQGGQPQHF	TGTGCCACCAGCAGTGGACAGGGAGGACAGCCCCAGCATTTT
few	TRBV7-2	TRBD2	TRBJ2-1	CASSLFSGIINEQFF	TGTGCCAGCAGCTTATTTAGCGGGATTATAAATGAGCAGTTCTTC
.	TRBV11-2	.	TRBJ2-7	CASSRTGDEQYF	TGTGCCAGCAGCCGGACGGGGGACGAGCAGTACTTC
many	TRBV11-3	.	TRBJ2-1	CASSISGPSYNEQFF	TGTGCCAGCAGCATAAGCGGGCCCTCCTACAATGAGCAGTTCTTC
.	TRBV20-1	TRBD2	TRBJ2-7	CSASPGAGGLEQYF	TGCAGTGCTAGTCCCGGAGCGGGAGGTCTCGAGCAGTACTTC
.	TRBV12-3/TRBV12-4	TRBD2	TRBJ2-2	CASSLGLAASPGTGELFF	TGTGCCAGCAGTTTGGGACTAGCGGCCTCACCGGGTACCGGGGAGCTGTTTTTT
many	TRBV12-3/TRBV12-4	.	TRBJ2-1	CASSLSGNAYNEQFF	TGTGCCAGCAGCCTTAGCGGCAACGCTTACAATGAGCAGTTCTTC
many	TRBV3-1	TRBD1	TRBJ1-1	CASSRQGITEAFF	TGTGCCAGCAGCCGACAGGGTATCACTGAAGCTTTCTTT
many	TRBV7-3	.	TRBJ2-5	CASSLTGQGGQETQYF	TGTGCCAGCAGCTTAACGGGCCAGGGCGGACAAGAGACCCAGTACTTC
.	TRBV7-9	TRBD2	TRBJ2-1	CASSLAGTSGSGHEQFF	TGTGCCAGCAGCTTAGCGGGGACTAGCGGGAGTGGACATGAGCAGTTCTTC
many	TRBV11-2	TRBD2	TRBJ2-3	CASSPNTGGGADTQYF	TGTGCCAGCAGCCCCAACACGGGAGGGGGGGCAGATACGCAGTATTTT
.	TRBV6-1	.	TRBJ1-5	CASRERRLSNQPQHF	TGTGCCAGCAGGGAACGTCGGCTTAGCAATCAGCCCCAGCATTTT
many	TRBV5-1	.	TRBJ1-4	CASSLTTTNEKLFF	TGCGCCAGCAGCTTGACCACAACTAATGAAAAACTGTTTTTT
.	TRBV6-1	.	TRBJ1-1	CASRKVTEAFF	TGTGCCAGCAGGAAGGTAACTGAAGCTTTCTTT
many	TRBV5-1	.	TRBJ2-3	CASSLGNSGQYTSTDTQYF	TGCGCCAGCAGCTTGGGGAATAGCGGACAATATACTAGCACAGATACGCAGTATTTT
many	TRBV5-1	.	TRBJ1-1	CASKRSGDTEAFF	TGCGCCAGCAAACGATCCGGAGACACTGAAGCTTTCTTT
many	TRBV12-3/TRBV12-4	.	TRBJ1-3	CASSFVGGNTIYF	TGTGCCAGCAGTTTCGTTGGTGGAAACACCATATATTTT
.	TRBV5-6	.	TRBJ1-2	CASIRRGDIGTNNYGYTF	TGTGCCAGCATCCGGAGGGGGGACATTGGGACAAATAACTATGGCTACACCTTC
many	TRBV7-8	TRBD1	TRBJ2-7	CASSSGQGRSEQYF	TGTGCCAGCAGCTCGGGACAGGGTCGGAGCGAGCAGTACTTC
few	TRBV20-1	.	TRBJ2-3	CSAPPNTQYF	TGCAGTGCACCCCCAAATACGCAGTATTTT
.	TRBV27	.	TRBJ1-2	CASSLTAGSLFGYTF	TGTGCCAGCAGCCTTACAGCCGGCTCGTTATTCGGCTACACCTTC
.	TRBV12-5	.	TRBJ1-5	CASGLPNPQHF	TGTGCTAGTGGTTTGCCCAATCCCCAGCATTTT
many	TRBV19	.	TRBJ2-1	CASSTWRAEWNEQFF	TGTGCCAGTAGTACCTGGAGGGCGGAGTGGAATGAGCAGTTCTTC
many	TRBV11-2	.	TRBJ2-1	CASSLLRNDYNEQFF	TGTGCCAGCAGCTTACTCAGAAACGACTACAATGAGCAGTTCTTC
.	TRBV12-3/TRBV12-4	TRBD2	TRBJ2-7	CASSSELAGYEQYF	TGTGCCAGCAGTTCAGAACTAGCGGGATACGAGCAGTACTTC
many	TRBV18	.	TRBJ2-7	CASSPPGVYEQYF	TGTGCCAGCTCACCACCCGGGGTCTACGAGCAGTACTTC
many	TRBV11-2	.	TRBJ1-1	CASSLVDIRTEAFF	TGTGCCAGCAGCTTAGTAGACATAAGGACTGAAGCTTTCTTT
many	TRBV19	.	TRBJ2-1	CASQAANTYNEQFF	TGTGCCAGCCAGGCAGCCAACACCTACAATGAGCAGTTCTTC
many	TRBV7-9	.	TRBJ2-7	CASSPVGTRDYEQYF	TGTGCCAGCAGCCCGGTAGGGACGCGTGACTACGAGCAGTACTTC
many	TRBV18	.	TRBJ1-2	CASSPLRQEVNGYTF	TGTGCCAGCTCACCACTGAGACAGGAGGTAAATGGCTACACCTTC
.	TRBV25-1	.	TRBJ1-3	CASSESPGRHSGNTIYF	TGTGCCAGCAGTGAGTCCCCGGGACGGCACTCTGGAAACACCATATATTTT
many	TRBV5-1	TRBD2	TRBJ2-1	CASSFGTSGTLSYNEQFF	TGCGCCAGCAGCTTCGGGACTAGCGGGACCCTCTCCTACAATGAGCAGTTCTTC
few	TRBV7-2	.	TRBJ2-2	CASSLGWIENTGELFF	TGTGCCAGCAGCTTAGGGTGGATTGAGAACACCGGGGAGCTGTTTTTT
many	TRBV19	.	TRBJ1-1	CASRMTPMNTEAFF	TGTGCCAGTAGAATGACACCTATGAACACTGAAGCTTTCTTT
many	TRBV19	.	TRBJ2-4	CASSISYGGNIQYF	TGTGCCAGTAGTATATCCTACGGGGGAAACATTCAGTACTTC
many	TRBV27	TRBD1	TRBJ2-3	CASRGQNTDTQYF	TGTGCCAGCAGGGGACAGAACACAGATACGCAGTATTTT
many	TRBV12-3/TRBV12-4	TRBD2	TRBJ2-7	CASSLSRTSVGYEQYF	TGTGCCAGCAGTTTGAGTAGGACTAGCGTCGGTTACGAGCAGTACTTC
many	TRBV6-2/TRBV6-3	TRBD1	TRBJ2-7	CASRLDRGRYEQYF	TGTGCCAGCAGGCTGGACAGGGGGCGCTACGAGCAGTACTTC
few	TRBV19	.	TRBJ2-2	CASFYPRRTALTGELFF	TGTGCCAGTTTCTATCCCCGGCGGACAGCTCTCACCGGGGAGCTGTTTTTT
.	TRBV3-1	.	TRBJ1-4	CASSGRTVSNEKLFF	TGTGCCAGCAGCGGGAGGACGGTATCTAATGAAAAACTGTTTTTT
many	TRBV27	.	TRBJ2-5	CASSSPGPQETQYF	TGTGCCAGCAGTAGCCCGGGACCCCAAGAGACCCAGTACTTC
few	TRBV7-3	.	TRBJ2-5	CASSQGELETQYF	TGTGCCAGCAGCCAAGGGGAGTTGGAGACCCAGTACTTC
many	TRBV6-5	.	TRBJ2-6	CASSYRRSGANVLTF	TGTGCCAGCAGTTACCGAAGGTCTGGGGCCAACGTCCTGACTTTC
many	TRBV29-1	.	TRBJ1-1	CSGLTTLNTEAFF	TGCAGCGGTCTGACAACTTTGAACACTGAAGCTTTCTTT
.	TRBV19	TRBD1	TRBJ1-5	CASKTGGGQPQHF	TGTGCCAGTAAGACAGGGGGGGGCCAGCCCCAGCATTTT
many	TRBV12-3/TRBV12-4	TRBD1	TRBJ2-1	CASSLVGQAYNEQFF	TGTGCCAGCAGTTTAGTGGGACAGGCCTACAATGAGCAGTTCTTC
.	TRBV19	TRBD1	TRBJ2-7	CASRPDRGGTYEQYF	TGTGCCAGTAGACCGGACAGGGGGGGGACCTACGAGCAGTACTTC
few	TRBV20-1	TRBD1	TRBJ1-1	CSAIRGQLNTEAFF	TGCAGTGCCATCCGGGGACAGCTGAACACTGAAGCTTTCTTT